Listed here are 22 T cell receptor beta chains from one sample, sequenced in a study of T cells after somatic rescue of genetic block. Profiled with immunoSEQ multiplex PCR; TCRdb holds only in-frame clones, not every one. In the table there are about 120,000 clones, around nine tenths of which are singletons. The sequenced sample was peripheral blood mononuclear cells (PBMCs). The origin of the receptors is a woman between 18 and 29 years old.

The CDR3, as DNA: TGTGCCAGCAGCGTAGGCCTGTCAGGGGTAAATGAGCAGTTCTTC. Translated: CASSVGLSGVNEQFF. The chain is built from TRBV9 and TRBJ2-1; TRBD1 is a possible D gene (6 bases). V shed 0 bases and J shed 7 bases, with 14 bases lying between them. The CDR3 extends over 15 amino acids. Germline CDR1 and CDR2: SGDLS and YYNGEE.

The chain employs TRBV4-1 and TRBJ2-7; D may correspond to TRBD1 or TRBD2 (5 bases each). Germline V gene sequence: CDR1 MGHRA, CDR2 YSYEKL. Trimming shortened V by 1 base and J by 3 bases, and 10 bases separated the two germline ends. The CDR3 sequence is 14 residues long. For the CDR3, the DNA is TGCGCCAGCAGCCAAGGACCGGGGCTCTACGAGCAGTACTTC. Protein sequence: CASSQGPGLYEQYF.

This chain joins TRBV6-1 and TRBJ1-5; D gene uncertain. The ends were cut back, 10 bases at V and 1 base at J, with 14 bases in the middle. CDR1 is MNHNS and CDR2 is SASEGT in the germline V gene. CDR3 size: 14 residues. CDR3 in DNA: TGTGCCACCTCTTACCCAGGAAGCAATCAGCCCCAGCATTTT. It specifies CATSYPGSNQPQHF.

The CDR3 spells CASSLGGVGETQYF. In DNA form, the CDR3 reads TGCGCCAGCAGCTTAGGCGGGGTCGGGGAGACCCAGTACTTC. V usage is TRBV5-1 and J usage is TRBJ2-5, with TRBD2 as a possible D gene (6 bases). The V end was cut by 2 bases, the J end by 5 bases, with 13 bases between. The CDR3 covers 14 residues. Germline V gives CDR1 SGHRS, CDR2 YFSETQ. Filled out from reference TRBV5-1 and TRBJ2-5, the complete variable domain reads KAGVTQTPRYLIKTRGQQVTLSCSPISGHRSVSWYQQTPGQGLQFLFEYFSETQRNKGNFPGRFSGRQFSNSRSEMNVSTLELGDSALYLCASSLGGVGETQYFGPGTRLLVL.

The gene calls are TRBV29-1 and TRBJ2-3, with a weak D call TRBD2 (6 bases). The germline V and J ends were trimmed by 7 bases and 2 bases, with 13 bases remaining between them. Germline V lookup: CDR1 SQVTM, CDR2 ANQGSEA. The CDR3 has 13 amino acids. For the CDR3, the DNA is TGCAGCGGAACTAGGACTACCACAGATACGCAGTATTTT. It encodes CSGTRTTTDTQYF.

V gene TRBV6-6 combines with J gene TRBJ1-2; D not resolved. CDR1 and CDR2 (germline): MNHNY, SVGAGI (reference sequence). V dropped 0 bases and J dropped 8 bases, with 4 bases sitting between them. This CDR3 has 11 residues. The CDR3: CASSYSNGYTF. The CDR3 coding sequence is TGTGCCAGCAGTTACTCGAACGGCTACACCTTC.

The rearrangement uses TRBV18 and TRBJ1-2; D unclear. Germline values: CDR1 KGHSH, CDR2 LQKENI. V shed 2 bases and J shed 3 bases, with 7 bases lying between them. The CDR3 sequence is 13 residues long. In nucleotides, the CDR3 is TGTGCCAGCTCACCAGGGTTTGACTATGGCTACACCTTC. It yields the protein CASSPGFDYGYTF.

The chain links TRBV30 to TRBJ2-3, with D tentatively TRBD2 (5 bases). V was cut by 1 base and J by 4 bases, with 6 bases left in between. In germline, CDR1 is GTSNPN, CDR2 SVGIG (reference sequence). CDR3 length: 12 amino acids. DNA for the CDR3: TGTGCCTGGAGTGACGGGGCAGATACGCAGTATTTT. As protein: CAWSDGADTQYF.

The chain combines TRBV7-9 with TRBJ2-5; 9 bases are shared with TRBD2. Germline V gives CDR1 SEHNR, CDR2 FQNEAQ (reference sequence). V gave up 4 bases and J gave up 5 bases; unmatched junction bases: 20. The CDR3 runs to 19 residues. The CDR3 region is CASSSAPARGAGGRETQYF. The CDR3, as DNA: TGTGCCAGCAGCTCCGCACCCGCCAGGGGAGCGGGGGGAAGGGAGACCCAGTACTTC.

CDR3 DNA sequence: TGTGCCAGCAGTTACTCGGGAGGGAAAGCCAAAAACATTCAGTACTTC. Its translation is CASSYSGGKAKNIQYF. The chain carries TRBV6-7 and TRBJ2-4; 7 nucleotides match TRBD2. TRBV6-7 is treated as an ORF (open reading frame) with a function not yet certain. The V and J ends lost 0 bases and 0 bases, in that order; junction bases with no gene match: 2. This CDR3 has 16 residues.

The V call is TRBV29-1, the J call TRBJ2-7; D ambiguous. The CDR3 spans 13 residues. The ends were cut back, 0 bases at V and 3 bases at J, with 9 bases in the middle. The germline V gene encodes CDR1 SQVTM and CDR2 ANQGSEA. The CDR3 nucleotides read TGCAGCGTTGAAGATGGTGGAAGCTACGAGCAGTACTTC. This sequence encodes CSVEDGGSYEQYF.

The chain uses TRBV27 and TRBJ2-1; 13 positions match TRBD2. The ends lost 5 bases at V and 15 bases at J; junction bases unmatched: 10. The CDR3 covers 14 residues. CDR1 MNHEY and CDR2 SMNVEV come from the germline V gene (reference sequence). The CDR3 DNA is TGTGCCAGCAGTCCAGGACTAGCGGGGGCCCAAGGGTTCTTC. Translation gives CASSPGLAGAQGFF.

The CDR3 sequence is CASSSRTGSGSYEQYF. CDR3 DNA: TGTGCCAGTAGTTCCCGGACGGGGTCAGGGTCCTACGAGCAGTACTTC. The gene calls are TRBV19 and TRBJ2-7; D tentatively reads TRBD1 or TRBD2 (5 bases each). V dropped 5 bases and J dropped 1 base, with 18 bases sitting between them. Germline CDR1 LNHDA, CDR2 SQIVND (reference sequence). There are 16 residues in the CDR3.

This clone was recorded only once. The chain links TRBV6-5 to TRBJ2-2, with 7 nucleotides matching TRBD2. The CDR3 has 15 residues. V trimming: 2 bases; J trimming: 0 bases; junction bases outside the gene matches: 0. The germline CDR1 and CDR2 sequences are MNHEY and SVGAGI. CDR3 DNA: TGTGCCAGCAGTTACCGGGGGGCGAACACCGGGGAGCTGTTTTTT. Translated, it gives CASSYRGANTGELFF.

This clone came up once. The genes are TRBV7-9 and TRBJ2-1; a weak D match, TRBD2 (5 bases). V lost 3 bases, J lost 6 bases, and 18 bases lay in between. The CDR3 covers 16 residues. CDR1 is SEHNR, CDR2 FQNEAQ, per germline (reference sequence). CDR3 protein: CASSFLQTLRGNEQFF. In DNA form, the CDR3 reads TGTGCCAGCAGCTTCCTACAAACCCTCCGGGGCAATGAGCAGTTCTTC.

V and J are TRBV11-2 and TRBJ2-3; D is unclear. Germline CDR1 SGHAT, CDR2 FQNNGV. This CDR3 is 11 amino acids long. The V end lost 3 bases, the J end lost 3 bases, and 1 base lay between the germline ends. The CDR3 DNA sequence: TGTGCCAGCAGCTTGACAGATACGCAGTATTTT. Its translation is CASSLTDTQYF.

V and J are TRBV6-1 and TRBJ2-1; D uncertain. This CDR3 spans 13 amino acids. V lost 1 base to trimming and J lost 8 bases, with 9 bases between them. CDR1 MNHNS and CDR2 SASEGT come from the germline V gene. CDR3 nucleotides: TGTGCCAGCAGTGAAGTCGGTGTAGATGAGCAGTTCTTC. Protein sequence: CASSEVGVDEQFF.

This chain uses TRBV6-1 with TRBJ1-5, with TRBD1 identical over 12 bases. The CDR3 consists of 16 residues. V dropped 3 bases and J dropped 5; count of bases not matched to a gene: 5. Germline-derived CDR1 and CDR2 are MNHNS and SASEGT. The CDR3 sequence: CASSDLGQGADQPQHF. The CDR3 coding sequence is TGTGCCAGCAGTGACCTGGGACAGGGGGCGGATCAGCCCCAGCATTTT.

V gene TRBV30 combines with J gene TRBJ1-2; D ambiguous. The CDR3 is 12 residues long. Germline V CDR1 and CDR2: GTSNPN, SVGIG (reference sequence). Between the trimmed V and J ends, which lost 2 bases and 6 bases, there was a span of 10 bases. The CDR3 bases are TGTGCCTGGAGTCCGGCAGGCCATGGCTACACCTTC. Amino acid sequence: CAWSPAGHGYTF.

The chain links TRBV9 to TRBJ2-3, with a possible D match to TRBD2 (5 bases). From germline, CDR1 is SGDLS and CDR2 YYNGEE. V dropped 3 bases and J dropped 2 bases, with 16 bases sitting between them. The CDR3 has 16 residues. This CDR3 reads CASSGGRGSYTDTQYF. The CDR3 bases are TGTGCCAGCAGCGGAGGGAGAGGGTCGTACACAGATACGCAGTATTTT.

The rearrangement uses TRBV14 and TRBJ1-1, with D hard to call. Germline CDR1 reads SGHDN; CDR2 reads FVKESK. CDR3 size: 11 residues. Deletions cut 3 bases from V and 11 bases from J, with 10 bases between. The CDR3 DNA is TGTGCCAGCAGCCACGGGGTAACGGCTTTCTTT. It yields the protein CASSHGVTAFF.

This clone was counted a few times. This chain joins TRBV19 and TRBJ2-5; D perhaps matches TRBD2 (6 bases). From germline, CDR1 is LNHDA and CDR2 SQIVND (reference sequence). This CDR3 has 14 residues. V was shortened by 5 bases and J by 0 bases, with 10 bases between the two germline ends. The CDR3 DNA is TGTGCCAGTAGTTCCCGGGACTACCAAGAGACCCAGTACTTC. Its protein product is CASSSRDYQETQYF. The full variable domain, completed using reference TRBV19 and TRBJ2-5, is DGGITQSPKYLFRKEGQNVTLSCEQNLNHDAMYWYRQDPGQGLRLIYYSQIVNDFQKGDIAEGYSVSREKKESFPLTVTSAQKNPTAFYLCASSSRDYQETQYFGPGTRLLVL.